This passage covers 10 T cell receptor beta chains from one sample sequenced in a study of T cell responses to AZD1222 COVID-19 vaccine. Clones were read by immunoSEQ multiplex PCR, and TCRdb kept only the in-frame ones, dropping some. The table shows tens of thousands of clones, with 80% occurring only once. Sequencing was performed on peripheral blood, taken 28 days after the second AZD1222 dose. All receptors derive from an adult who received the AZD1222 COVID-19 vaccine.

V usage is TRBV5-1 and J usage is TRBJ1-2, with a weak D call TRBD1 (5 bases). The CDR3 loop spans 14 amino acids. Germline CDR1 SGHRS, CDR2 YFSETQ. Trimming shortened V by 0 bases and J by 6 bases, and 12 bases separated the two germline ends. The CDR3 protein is CASSLVPGTDGYTF. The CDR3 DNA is TGCGCCAGCAGCTTGGTCCCAGGGACGGATGGCTACACCTTC.

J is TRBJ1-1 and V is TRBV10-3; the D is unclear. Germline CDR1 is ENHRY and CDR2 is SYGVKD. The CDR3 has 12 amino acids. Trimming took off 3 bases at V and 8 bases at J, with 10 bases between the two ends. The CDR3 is CAISEIRGEAFF. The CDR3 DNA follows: TGTGCCATCAGTGAAATCCGTGGGGAAGCTTTCTTT.

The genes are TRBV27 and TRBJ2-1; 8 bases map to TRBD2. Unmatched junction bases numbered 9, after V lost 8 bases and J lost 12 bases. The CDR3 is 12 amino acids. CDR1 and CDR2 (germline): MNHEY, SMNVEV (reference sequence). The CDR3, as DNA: TGTGCCAGCTCGAGCCTGAGCGGGGGGCAGTTCTTC. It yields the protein CASSSLSGGQFF.

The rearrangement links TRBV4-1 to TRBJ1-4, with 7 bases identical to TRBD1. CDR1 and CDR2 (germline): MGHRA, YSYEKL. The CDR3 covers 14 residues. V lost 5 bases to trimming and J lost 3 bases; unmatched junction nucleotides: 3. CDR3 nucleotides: TGCGCCAGCAGCTCCAGGGGGTCTAATGAAAAACTGTTTTTT. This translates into CASSSRGSNEKLFF.

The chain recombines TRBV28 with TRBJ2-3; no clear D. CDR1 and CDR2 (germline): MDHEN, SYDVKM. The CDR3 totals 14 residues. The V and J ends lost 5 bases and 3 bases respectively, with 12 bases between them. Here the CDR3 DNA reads TGTGCCAGCAGTCTGTCCTCGCTAACAGATACGCAGTATTTT. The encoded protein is CASSLSSLTDTQYF.

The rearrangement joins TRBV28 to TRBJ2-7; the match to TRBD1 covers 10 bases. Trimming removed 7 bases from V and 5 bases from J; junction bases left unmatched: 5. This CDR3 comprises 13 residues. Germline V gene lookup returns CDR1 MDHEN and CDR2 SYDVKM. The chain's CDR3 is CASKGTGVHEQYF. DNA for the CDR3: TGTGCCAGCAAGGGGACAGGGGTCCACGAGCAGTACTTC.

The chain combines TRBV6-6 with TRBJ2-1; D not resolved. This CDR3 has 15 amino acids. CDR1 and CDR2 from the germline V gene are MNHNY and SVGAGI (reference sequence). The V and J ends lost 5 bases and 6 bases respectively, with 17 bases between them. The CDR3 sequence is CASSPLTDLSNEQFF. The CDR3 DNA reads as TGTGCCAGCAGTCCATTAACGGACCTATCCAATGAGCAGTTCTTC.

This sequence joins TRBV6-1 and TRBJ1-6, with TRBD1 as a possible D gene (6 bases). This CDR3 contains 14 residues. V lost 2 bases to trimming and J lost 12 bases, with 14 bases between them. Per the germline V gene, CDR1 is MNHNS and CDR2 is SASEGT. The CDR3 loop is CASSEPQGTGPLHF. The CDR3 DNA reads TGTGCCAGCAGTGAACCACAGGGAACGGGACCCCTCCACTTT.

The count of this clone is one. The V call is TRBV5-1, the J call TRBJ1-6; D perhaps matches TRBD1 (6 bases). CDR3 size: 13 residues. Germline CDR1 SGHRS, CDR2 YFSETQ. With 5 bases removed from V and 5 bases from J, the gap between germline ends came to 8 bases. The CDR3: CASRDRDNSPLHF. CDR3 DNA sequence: TGCGCCAGCAGGGACAGAGATAATTCACCCCTCCACTTT. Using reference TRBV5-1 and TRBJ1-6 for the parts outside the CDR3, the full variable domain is KAGVTQTPRYLIKTRGQQVTLSCSPISGHRSVSWYQQTPGQGLQFLFEYFSETQRNKGNFPGRFSGRQFSNSRSEMNVSTLELGDSALYLCASRDRDNSPLHFGNGTRLTVT.

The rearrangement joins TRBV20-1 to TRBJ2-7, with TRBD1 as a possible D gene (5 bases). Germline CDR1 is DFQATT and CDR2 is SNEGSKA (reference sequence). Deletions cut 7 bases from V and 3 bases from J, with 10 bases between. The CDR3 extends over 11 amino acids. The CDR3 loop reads CSVSQGYEQYF. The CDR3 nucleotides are TGCAGTGTTAGCCAGGGCTACGAGCAGTACTTC.